This T cell receptor beta chain is from a study of T cell repertoires in cytomegalovirus infection. In the study overall: Evidence of both CMV infection and a matching HLA type came from public TCR beta signatures.

In the case of this clonotype: Its target is not known.

Broader study findings: Across the ex vivo response, the dominant clonotypes were HLA-C-restricted CMV-specific TCR beta clonotypes. Cumulative public TCR beta family frequency identified carriers of CMV plus the relevant HLA.

TCRdb re-analysed the reads in MiXCR, keeping a single row per CDR3 protein. The sample shows 250,000 or so distinct CDR3 sequences, 9.1% of them seen only once. V gave up 0 bases and J gave up 0 bases, with 7 bases separating them. CDR1 LGHNA and CDR2 YSLEER come from the germline V gene. This CDR3 comprises 15 residues. V is TRBV4-3 and J is TRBJ2-3; perhaps D is TRBD1 or TRBD2 (5 bases each). This TCR was sampled from a human donor in good health (CMV status not recorded). Some clones in this sample may be carry-over from other donors' samples. What was sequenced was PBMCs. Written as DNA, the CDR3 is TGCGCCAGCAGCCAAGATAGGGACAGCACAGATACGCAGTATTTT. Translating gives CASSQDRDSTDTQYF.